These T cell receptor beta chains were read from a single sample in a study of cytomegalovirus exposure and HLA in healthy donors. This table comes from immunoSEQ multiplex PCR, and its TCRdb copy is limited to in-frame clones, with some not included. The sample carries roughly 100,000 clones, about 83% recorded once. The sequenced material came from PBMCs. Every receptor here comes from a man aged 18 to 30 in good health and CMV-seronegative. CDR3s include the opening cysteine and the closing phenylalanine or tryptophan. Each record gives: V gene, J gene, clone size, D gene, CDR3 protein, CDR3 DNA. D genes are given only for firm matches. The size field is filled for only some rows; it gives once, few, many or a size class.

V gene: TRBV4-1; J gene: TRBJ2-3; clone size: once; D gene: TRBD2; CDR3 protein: CASSPLAGVGDTQYF; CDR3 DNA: TGCGCCAGCAGCCCACTAGCGGGAGTCGGGGATACGCAGTATTTT
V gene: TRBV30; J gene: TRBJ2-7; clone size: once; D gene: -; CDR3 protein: CAWSVQAGEQYF; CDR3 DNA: TGTGCCTGGAGTGTCCAGGCAGGTGAGCAGTACTTC
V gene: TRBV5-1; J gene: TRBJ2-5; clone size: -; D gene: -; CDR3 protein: CASSLAARQETQYF; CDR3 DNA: TGCGCCAGCAGCTTGGCAGCGCGCCAAGAGACCCAGTACTTC
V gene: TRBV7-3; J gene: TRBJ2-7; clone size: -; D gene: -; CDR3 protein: CASSSQKATGRYEQYF; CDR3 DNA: TGTGCCAGCAGCTCCCAGAAGGCAACAGGGCGGTACGAGCAGTACTTC
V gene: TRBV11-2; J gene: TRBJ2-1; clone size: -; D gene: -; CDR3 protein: CASSLEQGSYNEQFF; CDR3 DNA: TGTGCCAGCAGCTTAGAACAGGGCTCCTACAATGAGCAGTTCTTC
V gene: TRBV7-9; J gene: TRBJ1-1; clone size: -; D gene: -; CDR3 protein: CASSLGGLGNTEAFF; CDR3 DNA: TGTGCCAGCAGCTTAGGAGGGTTGGGGAACACTGAAGCTTTCTTT
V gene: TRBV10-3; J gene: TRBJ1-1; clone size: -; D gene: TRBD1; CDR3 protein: CAISPGTGLNTEAFF; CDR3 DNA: TGTGCCATCAGTCCCGGGACAGGGTTGAACACTGAAGCTTTCTTT
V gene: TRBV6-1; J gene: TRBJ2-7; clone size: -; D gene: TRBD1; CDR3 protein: CASSDRGDSSYEQYF; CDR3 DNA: TGTGCCAGCAGTGACCGTGGGGACAGCTCCTACGAGCAGTACTTC
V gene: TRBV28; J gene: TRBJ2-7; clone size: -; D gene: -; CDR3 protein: CASSLDRGWTEQYF; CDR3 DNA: TGTGCCAGCAGTTTGGATAGGGGATGGACCGAGCAGTACTTC
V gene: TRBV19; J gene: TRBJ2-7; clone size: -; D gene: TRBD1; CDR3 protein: CASSDRAEQYF; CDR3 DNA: TGTGCCAGTAGTGACAGGGCCGAGCAGTACTTC
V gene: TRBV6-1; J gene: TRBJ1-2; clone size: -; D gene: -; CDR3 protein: CASKIRDTSLGYTF; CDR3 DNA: TGTGCCAGCAAGATCAGGGACACCTCTCTGGGCTACACCTTC
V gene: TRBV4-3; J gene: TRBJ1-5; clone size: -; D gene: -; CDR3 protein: CASSQDGRGRIPNQPQHF; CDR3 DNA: TGCGCCAGCAGCCAAGATGGCAGGGGCCGAATTCCCAATCAGCCCCAGCATTTT
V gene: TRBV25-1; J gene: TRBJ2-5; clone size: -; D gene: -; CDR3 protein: CASSESTGIETQYF; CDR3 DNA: TGTGCCAGCAGTGAATCTACAGGGATAGAGACCCAGTACTTC
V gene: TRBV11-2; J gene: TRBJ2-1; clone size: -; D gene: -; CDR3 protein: CASSLAGNSYNEQFF; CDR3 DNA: TGTGCCAGCAGCTTAGCGGGTAACTCCTACAATGAGCAGTTCTTC
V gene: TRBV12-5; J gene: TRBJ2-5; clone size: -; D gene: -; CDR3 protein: CASGLSGRGETQYF; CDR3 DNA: TGTGCTAGTGGTTTGTCAGGGAGGGGGGAGACCCAGTACTTC
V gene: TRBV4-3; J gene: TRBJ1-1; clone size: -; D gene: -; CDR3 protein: CASSQVARASNTEAFF; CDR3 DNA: TGCGCCAGCAGCCAAGTGGCGAGGGCGTCGAACACTGAAGCTTTCTTT
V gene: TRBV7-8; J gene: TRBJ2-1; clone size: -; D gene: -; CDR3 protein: CASSLGERRHNEQFF; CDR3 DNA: TGTGCCAGCAGCTTAGGGGAGCGGAGACACAATGAGCAGTTCTTC
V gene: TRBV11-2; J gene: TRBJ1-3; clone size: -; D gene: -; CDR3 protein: CASSLVGDSGNTIYF; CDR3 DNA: TGTGCCAGCAGCTTAGTCGGTGACTCTGGAAACACCATATATTTT
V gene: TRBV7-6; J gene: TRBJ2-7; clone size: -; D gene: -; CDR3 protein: CASSLDLREQYF; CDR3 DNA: TGTGCCAGCAGCTTAGATTTGAGGGAGCAGTACTTC
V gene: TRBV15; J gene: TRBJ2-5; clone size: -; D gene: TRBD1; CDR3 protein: CATSRERGTGGETQYF; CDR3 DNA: TGTGCCACCAGCAGAGAAAGAGGGACAGGGGGAGAGACCCAGTACTTC
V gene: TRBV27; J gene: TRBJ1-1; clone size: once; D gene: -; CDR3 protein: CASSFGGLNTEAFF; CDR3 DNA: TGTGCCAGCAGTTTCGGCGGACTAAACACTGAAGCTTTCTTT
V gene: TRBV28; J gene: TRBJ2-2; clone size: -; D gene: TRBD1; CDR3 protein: CASRPGQDSNTGELFF; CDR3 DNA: TGTGCCAGCAGACCTGGACAGGACTCGAACACCGGGGAGCTGTTTTTT
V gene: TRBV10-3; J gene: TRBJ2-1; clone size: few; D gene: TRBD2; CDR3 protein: CAISEPKGLAGGDEQFF; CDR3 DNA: TGTGCCATCAGTGAGCCCAAGGGGCTAGCGGGAGGAGATGAGCAGTTCTTC
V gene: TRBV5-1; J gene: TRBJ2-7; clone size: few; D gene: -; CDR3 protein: CASSGYRVNEQYF; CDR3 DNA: TGCGCCAGCAGTGGATACAGGGTGAACGAGCAGTACTTC
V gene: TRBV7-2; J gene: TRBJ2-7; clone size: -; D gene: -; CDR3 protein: CASSLTSYEQYF; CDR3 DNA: TGTGCCAGCAGCCTGACTAGCTACGAGCAGTACTTC
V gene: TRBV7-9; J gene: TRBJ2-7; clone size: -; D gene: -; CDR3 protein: CASSFTDYYEQYF; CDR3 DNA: TGTGCCAGCAGCTTTACGGACTACTACGAGCAGTACTTC
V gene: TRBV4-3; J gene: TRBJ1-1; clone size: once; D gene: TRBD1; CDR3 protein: CASSQGFRDRGWENTEAFF; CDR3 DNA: TGCGCCAGCAGCCAAGGGTTCAGAGACAGGGGTTGGGAGAACACTGAAGCTTTCTTT
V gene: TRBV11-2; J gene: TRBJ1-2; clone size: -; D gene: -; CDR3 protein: CASTLTREGGYTF; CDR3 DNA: TGTGCCAGCACCCTGACCAGAGAGGGTGGCTACACCTTC
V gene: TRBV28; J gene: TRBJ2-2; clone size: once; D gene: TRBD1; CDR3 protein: CASRINGQVGELFF; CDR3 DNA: TGTGCCAGCAGAATCAATGGACAGGTCGGGGAGCTGTTTTTT
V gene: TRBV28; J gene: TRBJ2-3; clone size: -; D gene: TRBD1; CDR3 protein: CATLHRGLGDTQYF; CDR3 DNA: TGTGCCACCCTCCACAGGGGGCTTGGAGATACGCAGTATTTT
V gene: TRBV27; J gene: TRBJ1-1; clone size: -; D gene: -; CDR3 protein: CASSILGGRGTEAFF; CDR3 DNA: TGTGCCAGCAGCATACTAGGAGGACGGGGCACTGAAGCTTTCTTT
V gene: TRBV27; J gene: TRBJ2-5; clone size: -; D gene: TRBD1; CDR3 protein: CASQSSGQSFQETQYF; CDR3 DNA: TGTGCCAGCCAATCATCGGGACAGAGCTTCCAAGAGACCCAGTACTTC
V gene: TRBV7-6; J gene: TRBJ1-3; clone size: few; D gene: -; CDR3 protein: CASSLAGAGEGNTIYF; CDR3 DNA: TGTGCCAGCAGCTTAGCTGGGGCAGGGGAAGGAAACACCATATATTTT
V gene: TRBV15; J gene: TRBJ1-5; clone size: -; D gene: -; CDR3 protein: CATSRGRDNGNQPQHF; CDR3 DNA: TGTGCCACCAGCAGAGGCCGGGACAACGGCAATCAGCCCCAGCATTTT
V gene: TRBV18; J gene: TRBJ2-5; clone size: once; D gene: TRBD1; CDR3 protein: CASSPAGGGETQYF; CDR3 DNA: TGTGCCAGCTCACCCGCAGGGGGCGGAGAGACCCAGTACTTC
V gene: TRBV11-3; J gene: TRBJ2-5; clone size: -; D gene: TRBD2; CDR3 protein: CASSFPLLAGAVSEETQYF; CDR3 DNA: TGTGCCAGCAGCTTCCCCTTACTAGCGGGAGCAGTTTCAGAAGAGACCCAGTACTTC
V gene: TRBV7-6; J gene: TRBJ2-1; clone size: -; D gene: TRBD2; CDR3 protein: CASSPTGLAGSDEQFF; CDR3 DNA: TGTGCCAGCAGCCCAACAGGACTAGCGGGATCGGATGAGCAGTTCTTC
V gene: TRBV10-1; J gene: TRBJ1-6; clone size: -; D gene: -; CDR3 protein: CASSESQGGSPLHF; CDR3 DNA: TGCGCCAGCAGTGAGTCCCAGGGCGGTTCACCCCTCCACTTT
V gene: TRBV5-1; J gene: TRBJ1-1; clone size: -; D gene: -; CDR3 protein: CASSLQGSGTEAFF; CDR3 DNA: TGCGCCAGCAGCTTACAGGGTAGTGGCACTGAAGCTTTCTTT
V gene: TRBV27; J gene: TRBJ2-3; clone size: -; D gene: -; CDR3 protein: CASSPELASTDTQYF; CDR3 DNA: TGTGCCAGCAGCCCAGAACTAGCTAGCACAGATACGCAGTATTTT
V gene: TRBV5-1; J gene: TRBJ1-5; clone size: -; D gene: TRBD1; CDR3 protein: CASSLGQGGQPQHF; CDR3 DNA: TGCGCCAGCAGCTTGGGACAGGGCGGTCAGCCCCAGCATTTT
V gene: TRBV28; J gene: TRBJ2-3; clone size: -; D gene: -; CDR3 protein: CASSVSSGLISTDTQYF; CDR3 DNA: TGTGCCAGCAGCGTTAGCTCGGGACTTATTAGCACAGATACGCAGTATTTT
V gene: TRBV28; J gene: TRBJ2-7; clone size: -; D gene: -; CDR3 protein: CASSSLYEQYF; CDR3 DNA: TGTGCCAGCAGTTCCCTATACGAGCAGTACTTC
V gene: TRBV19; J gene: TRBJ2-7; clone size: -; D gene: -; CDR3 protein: CASSISLRSDEQYF; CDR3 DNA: TGTGCCAGTAGTATATCCCTCCGGTCCGACGAGCAGTACTTC
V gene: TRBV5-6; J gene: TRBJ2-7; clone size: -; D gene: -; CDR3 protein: CASSLERSLLEQYF; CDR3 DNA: TGTGCCAGCAGCTTGGAACGGTCTTTGTTGGAGCAGTACTTC
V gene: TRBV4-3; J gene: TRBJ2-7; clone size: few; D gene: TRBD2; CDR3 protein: CASSREAGDPYEQYF; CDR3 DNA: TGCGCCAGCAGCCGGGAAGCGGGAGACCCCTACGAGCAGTACTTC
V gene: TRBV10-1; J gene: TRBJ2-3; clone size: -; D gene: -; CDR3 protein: CASSELISVDTQYF; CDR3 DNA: TGCGCCAGCAGTGAGTTAATATCGGTTGATACGCAGTATTTT
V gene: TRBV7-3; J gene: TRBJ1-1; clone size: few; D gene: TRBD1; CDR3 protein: CASSLRTGGRMGTEAFF; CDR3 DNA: TGTGCCAGCAGCCTACGAACAGGGGGCCGGATGGGAACTGAAGCTTTCTTT
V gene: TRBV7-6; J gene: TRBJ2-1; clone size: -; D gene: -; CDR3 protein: CASSSASLVFVHEQFF; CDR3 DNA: TGTGCCAGCAGCTCCGCCTCCCTAGTATTCGTCCATGAGCAGTTCTTC
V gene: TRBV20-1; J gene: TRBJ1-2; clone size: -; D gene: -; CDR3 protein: CSARPPGGYTF; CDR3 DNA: TGCAGTGCTAGACCCCCGGGTGGCTACACCTTC
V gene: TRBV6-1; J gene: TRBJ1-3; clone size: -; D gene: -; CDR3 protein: CASSEIGVSQNPGNTIYF; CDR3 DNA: TGTGCCAGCAGTGAAATCGGGGTTTCGCAAAACCCCGGAAACACCATATATTTT
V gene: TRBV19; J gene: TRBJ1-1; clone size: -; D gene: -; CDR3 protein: CASSIVGEGNTEAFF; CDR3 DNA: TGTGCCAGTAGTATTGTAGGTGAGGGCAACACTGAAGCTTTCTTT
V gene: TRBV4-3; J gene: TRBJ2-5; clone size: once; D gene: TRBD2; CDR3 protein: CASSQDTSGSETQYF; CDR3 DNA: TGCGCCAGCAGCCAAGATACGAGCGGGAGTGAGACCCAGTACTTC